These 9 T cell receptor beta chains were sequenced from one sample in a study of blood T cells in healthy people across ages. The authors ran a second PCR of about 7 to 11 cycles using a sample-barcoded 5' primer and a J-beta primer mix. One entry per CDR3 protein, called by TCRdb with MiXCR from the 5' RACE reads. This repertoire shows about 780,000 distinct CDR3 sequences, about 45% found once; its top ten account for 15% to 20%. Sequenced material: blood. These receptors were collected from a man older than 75 in good health.

The chain recombines TRBV6-5 with TRBJ1-2; D not resolved. The CDR3 runs 15 residues. Trimming removed 7 bases at V and 3 bases at J, with 18 bases between. Germline V gives CDR1 MNHEY, CDR2 SVGAGI. The CDR3 protein is CASTENPDKDYGYTF. CDR3 DNA sequence: TGTGCCAGCACTGAAAACCCTGACAAAGACTATGGCTACACCTTC.

This rearrangement joins TRBV28 to TRBJ2-5, with 7 bases matching TRBD1. Germline V lookup: CDR1 MDHEN, CDR2 SYDVKM. V was clipped by 3 bases and J by 13 bases; unmatched bases: 11. The CDR3 covers 13 residues. The CDR3 is CASSLSGTVYRYF. The CDR3 DNA follows: TGTGCCAGCAGTTTGTCCGGGACAGTGTATAGGTACTTC.

This clonotype was observed at least ten times. The CDR3 spells CASSLGTSFHNEQFF. CDR3 bases: TGTGCCAGCAGCTTAGGGACCTCGTTTCACAATGAGCAGTTCTTC. J is TRBJ2-1 and V is TRBV7-8; D gene unclear. V was trimmed by 1 base and J by 5 bases, leaving 12 bases between them. The CDR3 length is 15 residues. The V gene's germline CDR1 is SGHVS and CDR2 FQNEAQ.

This clonotype was observed a few times. The rearrangement links TRBV4-3 to TRBJ2-1; TRBD1 is a possible D gene (6 bases). CDR3 size: 16 residues. CDR1 and CDR2 (germline): LGHNA, YSLEER. V dropped 0 bases and J dropped 2 bases, with 11 bases sitting between them. CDR3 protein: CASSQEQGAPYNEQFF. The CDR3 nucleotides are TGCGCCAGCAGCCAAGAACAGGGAGCCCCCTACAATGAGCAGTTCTTC.

The chain combines TRBV10-2 with TRBJ2-1; D could derive from TRBD1 or TRBD2 (5 bases each). The ends were cut back, 3 bases at V and 13 bases at J, with 16 bases in the middle. Germline values: CDR1 WSHSY, CDR2 SAAADI. This CDR3 contains 13 residues. The CDR3 sequence is CASSEALGETQFF. The DNA for the CDR3 is TGCGCCAGCAGTGAAGCTCTGGGGGAGACCCAGTTCTTC.

This clonotype was observed a few times. V is TRBV4-2 and J is TRBJ2-1; TRBD2 aligns across 11 bases. This CDR3 contains 16 residues. Germline V CDR1 and CDR2: LGHNA, YNFKEQ. The V gene end was trimmed by 1 base and the J gene end by 5 bases; junction bases not matched to a gene: 4. The CDR3 DNA sequence: TGTGCCAGCAGCCAAGGTGCTAGCGGGAGGAACAATGAGCAGTTCTTC. Encoded protein: CASSQGASGRNNEQFF.

This clonotype was detected only a few times. The chain recombines TRBV27 with TRBJ2-7, with TRBD1 as a possible D gene (6 bases). In germline, CDR1 is MNHEY, CDR2 SMNVEV (reference sequence). This CDR3 comprises 15 residues. The V and J ends lost 5 bases and 4 bases respectively, with 18 bases between them. The CDR3 DNA reads as TGTGCCAGCAGTCTCAGAGGGGGAACCATTTACGAGCAGTACTTC. This codes for CASSLRGGTIYEQYF.

This clonotype was found a few times. V usage is TRBV21-1 and J usage is TRBJ2-3. TRBV21-1 is annotated as a pseudogene. The CDR3 totals 16 residues. The CDR3 sequence: CASSKNGRTRTDTQYF. For the CDR3, the DNA is TGTGCCAGCAGCAAAAATGGACGGACTCGCACAGATACGCAGTATTTT.

This clonotype came up a few times. This chain uses TRBV7-2 with TRBJ2-1; D might be TRBD1 (7 bases). The CDR3 has 16 residues. From germline, CDR1 is SGHTA and CDR2 FQGNSA. V shed 4 bases and J shed 6 bases, with 19 bases lying between them. The CDR3 is CASSSLGGGKINEQFF. The DNA of the CDR3 is TGTGCCAGCAGCTCCCTAGGAGGGGGCAAGATCAATGAGCAGTTCTTC.